Sequencing of this TCR beta chain was carried out in a study of patients and donors after allogeneic stem cell transplantation. This clonotype has just a few counts. Via MiXCR, TCRdb re-called the RT-PCR reads, giving one row per CDR3 protein. The sample contains about 160,000 distinct CDR3 sequences, about a third of which appear only once. The source is a human donor who was either an allogeneic HSCT recipient or a stem cell or donor lymphocyte infusion donor (not recorded which). It is not recorded whose cells these are; they may come from a transplant donor. Material: blood, either unsorted or a sorted T cell fraction (not recorded which).

CDR3 residues: CASSSPSVSGNTIYF. CDR3 DNA sequence: TGTGCCAGCAGCTCCCCGTCCGTCTCTGGAAACACCATATATTTT. The chain links TRBV12-3 or TRBV12-4 to TRBJ1-3, with D uncertain. Trimming pared 6 bases from V and 0 bases from J, leaving 12 bases between. This CDR3 comprises 15 residues.